The 19 T cell receptor beta chains given below trace back to one sample, sequenced in a study of kidney transplant recipient with SARS-CoV-2 infection (dated by TCRdb to the early 2020s). This specimen's time point label, interpreted: pre-pandemic baseline sample and day 111 after first positive SARS-CoV-2 test. Sequencing instrument: Illumina MiSeq. TCRdb ran its own pipeline on the public reads, namely fastp trimming at Q25 and MiXCR clone calling, and kept in-frame beta chains. Each record represents a unique CDR3 protein, reported with the most common genes and DNA among its rows. The sample table lists 200,000 to 250,000 distinct CDR3 sequences, around 28% of them with a count of one. Roughly 7% of the sample comes from the top ten. The sequencing here drew on a blood sample, taken at baseline and on day 111 from a kidney transplant recipient. These receptors were taken from a male patient in his thirties who had COVID-19 and was a kidney transplant recipient. The graft donor may be the source of some T cells after a transplant.

The chain has TRBV18 and TRBJ2-1; possibly TRBD1 for D (5 bases). V was cut by 2 bases and J by 7 bases, with 15 bases left in between. The CDR3 is 15 amino acids. Germline loops: CDR1 KGHSH, CDR2 LQKENI. Here the CDR3 reads CASSPIPGFGNEQFF. Here the CDR3 DNA reads TGTGCCAGCTCACCAATCCCAGGGTTCGGTAATGAGCAGTTCTTC.

This clonotype was observed at least ten times. The chain carries TRBV19 and TRBJ1-2, with 8 nucleotides matching TRBD1. V dropped 6 bases and J dropped 2; count of bases not matched to a gene: 5. This CDR3 contains 14 residues. From germline, CDR1 is LNHDA and CDR2 SQIVND (reference sequence). The DNA of the CDR3 is TGTGCCAGTAGGCCTAGACAGGGGAACTATGGCTACACCTTC. Translated, it gives CASRPRQGNYGYTF.

About this clonotype itself: A much larger clone lies one base from this, so it may be a read error. The chain carries TRBV3-1 and TRBJ1-2, with a tentative D call TRBD1 (6 bases). The germline V gene encodes CDR1 LGHDT and CDR2 YNNKEL (reference sequence). V lost 11 bases and J 6 bases, leaving 19 bases between the germline ends. CDR3 size: 13 residues. The CDR3, as DNA: TGTGCCGGCACCACACAGGGAATAGATGGCTACACCTTC. As protein: CAGTTQGIDGYTF.

The rearrangement links TRBV6-5 to TRBJ1-2; D is unresolved. V lost 5 bases to trimming and J lost 4 bases, with 23 bases between them. CDR1 is MNHEY, CDR2 SVGAGI, per germline. This CDR3 comprises 17 residues. The CDR3 loop reads CASSRIVECRKTYGYTF. The CDR3 bases are TGTGCCAGCAGTCGGATCGTGGAATGTAGAAAGACCTATGGCTACACCTTC.

This clonotype was detected many times. The rearrangement links TRBV2 to TRBJ1-6, with no clear D. The V and J ends lost 10 bases and 0 bases respectively, with 7 bases between them. The CDR3 spans 13 residues. Germline assignment: CDR1 SNHLY and CDR2 FYNNEI. The CDR3 sequence is CATSSSYNSPLHF. The CDR3 coding sequence is TGTGCCACATCTAGCTCCTATAATTCACCCCTCCACTTT.

As to this clonotype: It differs at one base from a far larger clone, so likely a read error. The chain uses TRBV6-8 and TRBJ2-7, with 9 nucleotides matching TRBD2. Germline V gives CDR1 MNHGY, CDR2 SAAAGT. The junction had 10 bases not matched to a gene; V was cut back by 6 bases and J by 4 bases. This CDR3 contains 15 residues. The DNA of the CDR3 is TGTGCCAGCAGCACCTTGACTAGCGGAGCTTACGAGCAGTACGTC. Protein sequence: CASSTLTSGAYEQYV.

A word on this clonotype: A much larger clone sits a single nucleotide away, making a read error possible. The final CDR3 position lacks the conserved phenylalanine or tryptophan, pointing to a likely read error. The chain joins TRBV7-9 to TRBJ1-1, with 9 positions matching TRBD1. The trim removed 5 bases at V and 0 bases at J, leaving 7 bases unmatched. This CDR3 is built from 16 residues. CDR1 and CDR2 from the germline V gene are SEHNR and FQNEAQ (reference sequence). In nucleotides, the CDR3 is TGTGCCAGCAGCCCCCCGGGACAGGGAATGAACACTGAAGCTTTCCTT. Protein product: CASSPPGQGMNTEAFL.

The chain is built from TRBV19 and TRBJ2-3, with TRBD2 identical over 12 bases. Germline V gene sequence: CDR1 LNHDA, CDR2 SQIVND (reference sequence). Germline trimming cut 5 bases from V and 4 bases from J; bases unmatched to any gene: 7. The CDR3 spans 16 residues. The CDR3 coding sequence is TGTGCCAGTAGTTTTCGACTAGCGGGAGTCCCAGATACGCAGTATTTT. It encodes CASSFRLAGVPDTQYF.

Ten or more counts support this clonotype. The chain combines TRBV28 with TRBJ2-2; 7 bases map to TRBD1. Losses at the gene ends were 10 bases for V and 1 base for J; bases not matched to a gene: 6. The CDR3 contains 14 residues. Looked up from germline, CDR1 is MDHEN and CDR2 is SYDVKM. CDR3 nucleotide sequence: TGTGCCATCCTCACAGGGGTGAACACCGGGGAGCTGTTTTTT. Protein sequence: CAILTGVNTGELFF.

This clonotype was counted many times. The chain links TRBV20-1 to TRBJ2-3, with 11 bases lining up with TRBD2. The CDR3 runs to 18 residues. The trim removed 0 bases at V and 3 bases at J, leaving 11 bases unmatched. Germline V gene data show CDR1 as DFQATT and CDR2 as SNEGSKA (reference sequence). CDR3 residues: CSARDDGATSGATDTQYF. In DNA, the CDR3 is TGCAGTGCTAGAGATGACGGAGCGACTAGCGGGGCTACAGATACGCAGTATTTT.

This clonotype has a count of ten or more. V usage is TRBV28 and J usage is TRBJ2-7; D is unresolved. Looked up from germline, CDR1 is MDHEN and CDR2 is SYDVKM. Deletions cut 4 bases from V and 12 bases from J, with 16 bases between. The CDR3 has 12 amino acids. This CDR3 is CASSSHPGFSYF. For the CDR3, the DNA is TGTGCCAGCAGTTCCCACCCCGGGTTTTCGTACTTC.

In its sample, this clonotype ranks as large. The rearrangement joins TRBV13 to TRBJ1-1; D is unresolved. CDR1 and CDR2 from the germline V gene are PRHDT and FYEKMQ (reference sequence). The CDR3 extends over 15 amino acids. Trimming removed 1 base at V and 1 base at J, with 10 bases between. This CDR3 is CASSLARGTNTEAFF. The CDR3 DNA reads as TGTGCCAGCAGCTTAGCGCGGGGAACGAACACTGAAGCTTTCTTT. Full variable domain (missing parts from reference TRBV13 and TRBJ1-1): AAGVIQSPRHLIKEKRETATLKCYPIPRHDTVYWYQQGPGQDPQFLISFYEKMQSDKGSIPDRFSAQQFSDYHSELNMSSLELGDSALYFCASSLARGTNTEAFFGQGTRLTVV.

Comments on this clonotype: This clone may be a read error of a much larger clone one base away. The chain carries TRBV27 and TRBJ1-5; tentative D call: TRBD1 (5 bases). Trimming pared 8 bases from V and 2 bases from J, leaving 16 bases between. CDR3 size: 15 residues. The germline gives CDR1 MNHEY, CDR2 SMNVEV (reference sequence). CDR3: CASGWGGGGNQPQHF. As DNA, the CDR3 is TGTGCCAGCGGCTGGGGCGGGGGGGGCAATCAGCCCCAGCATTTT.

This clonotype was counted ten times or more. The CDR3 reads CASSEFRLSTNQPQHF. CDR3 bases: TGTGCCAGCAGTGAATTTAGGCTGTCCACCAATCAGCCCCAGCATTTT. The chain joins TRBV6-1 to TRBJ1-5, with unresolved D. This CDR3 comprises 16 residues. Trimming took 2 bases from V and 3 from J, leaving 14 bases between them. From germline, CDR1 is MNHNS and CDR2 SASEGT.

Notes on this clonotype: A much larger clonotype is one base distant, so this may be a read error. V and J are TRBV4-1 and TRBJ1-1; 9 nucleotides line up with TRBD1. CDR3 length: 15 residues. Germline V gene lookup returns CDR1 MGHRA and CDR2 YSYEKL. CDR3 sequence (DNA): TGCGCCAGCAGCCGACAGGGGGGACTGAACACTGCAGCTTTCTTT. Translated, it gives CASSRQGGLNTAAFF.

The gene calls are TRBV20-1 and TRBJ1-2; no clear D. V shed 3 bases and J shed 14 bases, with 19 bases lying between them. CDR3 size: 12 residues. Germline V gene lookup returns CDR1 DFQATT and CDR2 SNEGSKA (reference sequence). CDR3 sequence reads: CSASPNGYVYTF. In DNA form, the CDR3 reads TGCAGTGCTAGTCCGAACGGCTATGTCTATACCTTC.

With regard to this clonotype: A much bigger clone sits one base away, suggesting this may be a read error. The gene calls are TRBV20-1 and TRBJ2-4, with 10 bases fitting TRBD2. The J segment lost 13 bases and the V segment lost 4 bases, leaving 19 bases of the junction unmatched. CDR1 DFQATT and CDR2 SNEGSKA come from the germline V gene (reference sequence). The CDR3 extends over 16 amino acids. CDR3 in amino acids: CSAISKAGGSFREQYF. The CDR3 DNA follows: TGCAGTGCTATATCCAAAGCGGGAGGGTCATTTCGTGAGCAGTACTTC.

Concerning this clonotype itself: A much larger clonotype is one base distant, so this may be a read error. The chain employs TRBV21-1 and TRBJ2-6. TRBV21-1 is given as a pseudogene. The CDR3 consists of 18 residues. The DNA for the CDR3 is TGTGCCAGCTGGTGCGAGGTAGCTACAACAAAGTCGGGCCACGTCCTGACTTTC. Protein product: CASWCEVATTKSGHVLTF.

In the case of this clonotype: A single base separates this from a much larger clone, so it may be a read error. The chain recombines TRBV4-1 with TRBJ2-2; tentatively, D is TRBD1 (6 bases). The CDR3 runs 17 residues. Germline V gene lookup returns CDR1 MGHRA and CDR2 YSYEKL. The CDR3 reads CASGQDEDSANTGELFF. The CDR3 coding sequence is TGCGCCAGCGGCCAAGATGAGGACAGTGCGAACACCGGGGAGCTGTTTTTT.